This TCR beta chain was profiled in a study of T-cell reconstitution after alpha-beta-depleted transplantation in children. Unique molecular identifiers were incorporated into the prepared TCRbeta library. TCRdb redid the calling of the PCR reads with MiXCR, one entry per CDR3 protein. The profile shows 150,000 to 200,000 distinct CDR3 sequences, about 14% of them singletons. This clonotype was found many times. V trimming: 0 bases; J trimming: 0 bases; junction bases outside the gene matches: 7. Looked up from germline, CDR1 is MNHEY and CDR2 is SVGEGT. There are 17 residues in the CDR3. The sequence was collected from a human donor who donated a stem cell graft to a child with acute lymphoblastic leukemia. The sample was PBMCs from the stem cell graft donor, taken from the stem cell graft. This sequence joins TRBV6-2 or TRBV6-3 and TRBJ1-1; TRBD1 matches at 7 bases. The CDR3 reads CASSYSSGGRMNTEAFF. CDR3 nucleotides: TGTGCCAGCAGTTACTCGTCAGGGGGGAGGATGAACACTGAAGCTTTCTTT.